This T cell receptor beta chain derives from a study of blood T cell repertoires in COVID-19. Looking at the study overall: Whether acute or convalescent, the COVID-19 samples came from the United States, Italy and Spain.

In the original analysis: Using reference gene primer amplification, nucleated cell counts were estimated. The protocol was immunoSEQ multiplex PCR, while the TCRdb copy is restricted to in-frame clones and leaves out a portion. That table is the source of V, J and clone size, and D and trimming were worked out from the DNA. The sample lists roughly 70,000 clones; 65% to 85% were seen once. V shed 7 bases, J shed 5 bases, and the junction held 8 bases outside the gene matches. CDR1 MNHNY and CDR2 SVGAGI come from the germline V gene (reference sequence). The CDR3 length is 14 residues. The source of this sequence is a woman aged 55-69 years with acute or convalescent COVID-19. The chain joins TRBV6-6 to TRBJ1-1; TRBD1 matches 9 bases. Sequencing was done on a sample of peripheral blood. The DNA for the CDR3 is TGTGCCAGCATAACAGGGGGCTCGGGAACTGAAGCTTTCTTT. Its protein is CASITGGSGTEAFF.